The 13 T cell receptor beta chains below come from one sample, sequenced in a study of cytomegalovirus exposure and HLA in healthy donors. The table came from immunoSEQ multiplex PCR; TCRdb's copy has only in-frame clones and leaves some out. The sample consists of around 220,000 clones, approximately 86% of them appearing once. Sequencing input: PBMCs. These receptors came from a woman aged 18 to 35 in good health and CMV-seronegative.

In its sample, this clone was seen once. The genes are TRBV6-1 and TRBJ2-2, with 8 bases that match TRBD2. The CDR3 covers 14 residues. The J segment lost 3 bases and the V segment lost 8 bases, leaving 5 bases of the junction unmatched. Germline CDR1 reads MNHNS; CDR2 reads SASEGT. The CDR3 DNA reads as TGTGCCAGCCGAGCGGGAGTAGACACCGGGGAGCTGTTTTTT. It translates to CASRAGVDTGELFF.

The chain combines TRBV28 with TRBJ1-2; TRBD1 is a possible D gene (5 bases). The CDR3 covers 14 residues. The ends were cut back, 8 bases at V and 5 bases at J, with 18 bases in the middle. CDR1 is MDHEN, CDR2 SYDVKM, per germline. The CDR3 DNA follows: TGTGCCAGCGCCACAGGAGACGTGAGGTATGGCTACACCTTC. It encodes CASATGDVRYGYTF.

This chain connects TRBV27 to TRBJ2-7, with D possibly matching TRBD1 (5 bases). CDR3 size: 13 residues. The V and J ends lost 2 bases and 6 bases respectively, with 11 bases between them. CDR1 is MNHEY and CDR2 is SMNVEV in the germline V gene (reference sequence). DNA for the CDR3: TGTGCCAGCAGTTTAGCCAGGGTAGGCGAGCAGTACTTC. Translation: CASSLARVGEQYF.

This chain connects TRBV5-4 to TRBJ1-2, with 7 bases lining up with TRBD1. Losses at the gene ends were 6 bases for V and 5 bases for J; bases not matched to a gene: 10. The length of the CDR3 is 14 residues. Germline CDR1 is SGHNT and CDR2 is YYREEE (reference sequence). The CDR3 region is CASNRRDRNYGYTF. The CDR3 region has the DNA TGTGCCAGCAACCGCCGGGACAGAAATTATGGCTACACCTTC.

This chain connects TRBV14 to TRBJ2-7; D possibly corresponds to TRBD1 (5 bases). Trimming pared 4 bases from V and 0 bases from J, leaving 10 bases between. CDR1 and CDR2 from the germline V gene are SGHDN and FVKESK. This CDR3 has 14 amino acids. CDR3 loop: CASSPTDLSYEQYF. In DNA, the CDR3 is TGTGCCAGCAGCCCGACAGACCTCTCCTACGAGCAGTACTTC.

This rearrangement joins TRBV19 to TRBJ2-3, with TRBD2 as a possible D gene (6 bases). Trimming shortened V by 5 bases and J by 2 bases, and 14 bases separated the two germline ends. CDR3 length: 15 amino acids. Germline CDR1 LNHDA, CDR2 SQIVND (reference sequence). DNA of the CDR3: TGTGCCAGTAGTGACCCGGGACTTGACACAGATACGCAGTATTTT. Protein product: CASSDPGLDTDTQYF.

The chain joins TRBV7-9 to TRBJ2-3; TRBD2 aligns across 10 bases. Germline lookup yields CDR1 SEHNR and CDR2 FQNEAQ (reference sequence). The CDR3 is 15 residues long. The ends lost 5 bases at V and 1 base at J; junction bases unmatched: 3. DNA of the CDR3: TGTGCCAGCAGCCGAGGGACTAGCGGCACAGATACGCAGTATTTT. Translated, it gives CASSRGTSGTDTQYF.

The genes are TRBV28 and TRBJ1-2; D uncertain. Germline CDR1 is MDHEN and CDR2 is SYDVKM. This CDR3 comprises 11 residues. The V and J ends lost 1 base and 7 bases respectively, with 4 bases between them. CDR3 in DNA: TGTGCCAGCAGTTTATCCGGTGGCTACACCTTC. It yields the protein CASSLSGGYTF.

CDR3 amino acids: CASSHGTQNTGELFF. CDR3 in DNA: TGCGCCAGCAGCCATGGGACTCAGAACACCGGGGAGCTGTTTTTT. This chain connects TRBV4-3 to TRBJ2-2, with a possible D match to TRBD2 (6 bases). Per the germline V gene, CDR1 is LGHNA and CDR2 is YSLEER. The CDR3 is 15 residues long. V was pared by 3 bases and J by 1 base, with 9 bases between.

This clone was recorded once. The chain employs TRBV2 and TRBJ2-3; 11 bases fit TRBD2. With V trimmed by 8 bases and J by 6 bases, 7 bases remained unmatched. This CDR3 is built from 14 residues. Looked up from germline, CDR1 is SNHLY and CDR2 is FYNNEI. The CDR3 is CASLIAGGPDTQYF. CDR3 DNA sequence: TGTGCCAGCCTTATAGCGGGAGGGCCTGATACGCAGTATTTT.

The count of this clone is one. This sequence joins TRBV15 and TRBJ2-4; a weak D match, TRBD1 (5 bases). The germline V and J ends were trimmed by 1 base and 0 bases, with 7 bases remaining between them. Germline V lookup: CDR1 LNHNV, CDR2 YYDKDF (reference sequence). The CDR3 has 15 amino acids. The CDR3 region has the DNA TGTGCCACCAGCAGAGGGGGCGGAGCCAAAAACATTCAGTACTTC. The encoded protein is CATSRGGGAKNIQYF. Together with reference TRBV15 and TRBJ2-4, the CDR3 gives the full variable domain: DAMVIQNPRYQVTQFGKPVTLSCSQTLNHNVMYWYQQKSSQAPKLLFHYYDKDFNNEADTPDNFQSRRPNTSFCFLDIRSPGLGDTAMYLCATSRGGGAKNIQYFGAGTRLSVL.

This chain connects TRBV6-5 to TRBJ2-7; D might be TRBD1 (7 bases). This CDR3 comprises 14 residues. The germline CDR1 and CDR2 sequences are MNHEY and SVGAGI. The V and J ends lost 6 bases and 2 bases respectively, with 14 bases between them. CDR3 coding DNA: TGTGCCAGCAGACCCAGGGGGGAGGCCTACGAGCAGTACTTC. This encodes CASRPRGEAYEQYF.

V usage is TRBV5-1 and J usage is TRBJ2-7; 10 bases agree with TRBD2. Unmatched junction bases numbered 9, after V lost 0 bases and J lost 0 bases. The CDR3 covers 18 residues. Germline assignment: CDR1 SGHRS and CDR2 YFSETQ. As DNA, the CDR3 is TGCGCCAGCAGCTTGGTGCGCCTGGGACTAGCGTCCTCCTACGAGCAGTACTTC. It encodes CASSLVRLGLASSYEQYF.